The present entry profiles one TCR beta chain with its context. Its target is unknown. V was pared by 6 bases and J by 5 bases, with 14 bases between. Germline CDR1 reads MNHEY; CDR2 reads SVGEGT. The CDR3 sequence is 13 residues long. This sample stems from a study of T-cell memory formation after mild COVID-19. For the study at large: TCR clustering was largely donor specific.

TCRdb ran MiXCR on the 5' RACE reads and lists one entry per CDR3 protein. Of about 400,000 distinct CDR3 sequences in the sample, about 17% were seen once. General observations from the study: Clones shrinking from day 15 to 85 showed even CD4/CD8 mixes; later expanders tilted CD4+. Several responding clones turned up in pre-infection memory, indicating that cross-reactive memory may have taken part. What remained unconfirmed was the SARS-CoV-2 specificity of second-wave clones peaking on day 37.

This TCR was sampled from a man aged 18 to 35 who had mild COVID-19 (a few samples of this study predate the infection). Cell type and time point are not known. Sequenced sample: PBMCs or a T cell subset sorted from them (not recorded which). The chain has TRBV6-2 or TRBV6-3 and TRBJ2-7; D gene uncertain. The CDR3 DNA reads TGTGCCAGCAGCGCAGGCCCCTTCGACGAGCAGTACGTC. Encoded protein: CASSAGPFDEQYV.